This T cell receptor beta chain comes out of a study of shared clonotypes between healthy human individuals. V gave up 5 bases and J gave up 8 bases; unmatched junction bases: 11. CDR1 SGHTA and CDR2 FQGTGA come from the germline V gene. This CDR3 region has 16 residues. Only Caucasian adults living in Nashville, Tennessee made up the donor group. It was at deep level that the assay was run. Genomic DNA belonging to each subset was distributed in equal measure over several immunoSEQ plates. Sequencing was performed on unsorted PBMC DNA using ten immunoSEQ deep assay plates. Profiling relied on immunoSEQ multiplex PCR, and the TCRdb table lists in-frame clones only, not all of them. Here the sample spans approximately 510,000 clones, 75% to 85% being singletons. This clone was seen a few times.

The clonotype originates from a woman aged 35 to 49 in good health. Some clones in this sample may be carry-over from other donors' samples. Input material: PBMCs. This chain connects TRBV7-3 to TRBJ2-1, with 11 bases that match TRBD2. CDR3 loop: CASSLSGTSGRDEQFF. CDR3 in DNA: TGTGCCAGCAGCCTCTCCGGGACTAGCGGCAGGGATGAGCAGTTCTTC.